Each of the 25 T cell receptor beta chains below was sequenced from the same sample in a study of T cell responses to AZD1222 COVID-19 vaccine. Generated by immunoSEQ multiplex PCR, the TCRdb table keeps only in-frame clones and is missing some. The sample contains tens of thousands of clones, around four fifths of which appear only once. The source was peripheral blood, collected 28 days after the second AZD1222 dose. All receptors come from an adult who received the AZD1222 COVID-19 vaccine.

The chain carries TRBV25-1 and TRBJ1-2, with D maybe TRBD1 (6 bases). This CDR3 is 15 amino acids long. Germline V gene data show CDR1 as MGHDK and CDR2 as SYGVNS. Between the trimmed V and J ends, which lost 3 bases and 4 bases, there was a span of 15 bases. The CDR3 loop reads CASSEVGQMSYGYTF. The DNA of the CDR3 is TGTGCCAGCAGTGAGGTCGGACAGATGAGCTATGGCTACACCTTC.

This clone was seen just once. This chain uses TRBV5-4 with TRBJ2-3; 8 bases map to TRBD1. The germline V gene has CDR1 SGHNT and CDR2 YYREEE (reference sequence). The CDR3 length is 14 residues. V lost 4 bases to trimming and J lost 1 base; unmatched junction nucleotides: 2. CDR3 amino acids: CASSLDRGTDTQYF. The CDR3 DNA reads TGTGCCAGCAGCCTGGACAGGGGCACAGATACGCAGTATTTT.

V and J are TRBV19 and TRBJ2-7; possibly TRBD1 or TRBD2 for D (5 bases each). Trimming pared 2 bases from V and 6 bases from J, leaving 14 bases between. The CDR3 runs to 14 residues. Germline CDR1 and CDR2: LNHDA and SQIVND (reference sequence). CDR3 protein: CASSISRSGGEQYF. The CDR3 DNA reads as TGTGCCAGTAGTATATCCCGATCTGGGGGCGAGCAGTACTTC.

The gene calls are TRBV18 and TRBJ1-1; 9 positions match TRBD1. The CDR3 consists of 15 residues. V shed 1 base and J 2 bases; nucleotides not matched to a gene: 2. The germline V gene has CDR1 KGHSH and CDR2 LQKENI. The CDR3 nucleotides are TGTGCCAGCTCACCACTAACAGGGGGCAACACTGAAGCTTTCTTT. Translated: CASSPLTGGNTEAFF.

The V call is TRBV12-3 or TRBV12-4, the J call TRBJ2-2; D not resolved. The CDR3 sequence is 12 residues long. The ends were cut back, 8 bases at V and 3 bases at J, with 7 bases in the middle. CDR3 sequence (DNA): TGTGCCAGCGAAAGAGACACCGGGGAGCTGTTTTTT. Translation: CASERDTGELFF.

Here the CDR3 reads CASSPGTSTQYF. The CDR3 DNA follows: TGTGCCAGCTCGCCGGGCACCAGTACGCAGTATTTT. The chain carries TRBV7-6 and TRBJ2-3; D is unresolved. The V gene lost 8 bases and the J gene lost 8 bases, with 14 bases spanning the gap. The CDR3 is 12 residues long. Germline assignment: CDR1 SGHVS and CDR2 FNYEAQ. The whole variable domain, remainder taken from reference TRBV7-6 and TRBJ2-3, is GAGVSQSPRYKVTKRGQDVALRCDPISGHVSLYWYRQALGQGPEFLTYFNYEAQQDKSGLPNDRFSAERPEGSISTLTIQRTEQRDSAMYRCASSPGTSTQYFGPGTRLTVL.

This clone is a singleton in its sample. V is TRBV27 and J is TRBJ1-6; 7 bases are shared with TRBD1. Losses at the gene ends were 2 bases for V and 5 bases for J; bases not matched to a gene: 9. The CDR3 extends over 17 amino acids. Germline CDR1 reads MNHEY; CDR2 reads SMNVEV (reference sequence). The CDR3 DNA reads as TGTGCCAGCAGTTTACGACCCGGGACAGTCAATAATTCACCCCTCCACTTT. It specifies CASSLRPGTVNNSPLHF.

The CDR3 region has the DNA TGTGCCAGCTCACCGCCGCCACCTAGCCAAGAGACCCAGTACTTC. It specifies CASSPPPPSQETQYF. V usage is TRBV18 and J usage is TRBJ2-5; D call uncertain. Trimming left V 3 bases short and J 1 base short, with 12 bases between. Germline V CDR1 and CDR2: KGHSH, LQKENI. CDR3 size: 15 residues.

The sample holds one count of this clone. This chain uses TRBV5-4 with TRBJ1-4, with TRBD1 identical over 9 bases. The CDR3 consists of 14 residues. V was pared by 4 bases and J by 7 bases, with 5 bases of the junction left unmatched. CDR1 SGHNT and CDR2 YYREEE come from the germline V gene (reference sequence). The CDR3 loop reads CASSDMTGGEKLFF. For the CDR3, the DNA is TGTGCCAGCAGCGATATGACAGGGGGTGAAAAACTGTTTTTT.

This chain links TRBV5-6 with TRBJ1-2; D remains ambiguous. Trimming pared 3 bases from V and 5 bases from J, leaving 5 bases between. Looked up from germline, CDR1 is SGHDT and CDR2 is YYEEEE. CDR3 length: 11 amino acids. In DNA form, the CDR3 reads TGTGCCAGCAGCTCGCTTTATGGCTACACCTTC. It specifies CASSSLYGYTF.

The CDR3 loop reads CASSPRQGLNYGYTF. DNA of the CDR3: TGTGCCAGCAGCCCACGACAGGGCCTAAACTATGGCTACACCTTC. The chain links TRBV3-1 (or the pseudogene TRBV3-2) to TRBJ1-2, with 7 bases lining up with TRBD1. With 4 bases clipped from V and 2 bases from J, the junction kept 7 bases outside the gene matches. The CDR3 is 15 amino acids. Germline CDR1 LGHDT, CDR2 YNNKEL (reference sequence).

This clone has a single count. The genes are TRBV7-8 and TRBJ2-5, with 10 bases lining up with TRBD2. Unmatched junction bases numbered 14, after V lost 5 bases and J lost 5 bases. Germline lookup yields CDR1 SGHVS and CDR2 FQNEAQ. This CDR3 spans 17 amino acids. The DNA of the CDR3 is TGTGCCAGCAGCACCTTACTAGCGGGGTTAGTAACGGAGACCCAGTACTTC. Protein product: CASSTLLAGLVTETQYF.

The rearrangement joins TRBV9 to TRBJ1-3; D might be TRBD1 (6 bases). The CDR3 is 15 amino acids. Per the germline V gene, CDR1 is SGDLS and CDR2 is YYNGEE. V was cut by 7 bases and J by 0 bases, with 14 bases left in between. CDR3 sequence: CASGGGDSSGNTIYF. The CDR3 region has the DNA TGTGCCAGCGGGGGGGGCGATAGCTCTGGAAACACCATATATTTT.

The chain is built from TRBV19 and TRBJ1-6, with a possible D match to TRBD1 (5 bases). Germline loops: CDR1 LNHDA, CDR2 SQIVND (reference sequence). The CDR3 loop spans 14 amino acids. The ends were cut back, 4 bases at V and 10 bases at J, with 14 bases in the middle. For the CDR3, the DNA is TGTGCCAGTAGTAATTTAGAAAGGGGCTCACCCCTCCACTTT. Amino acid sequence: CASSNLERGSPLHF.

This clone was detected once. The J gene is TRBJ2-2, the V gene TRBV2; D not certain. CDR3 size: 12 residues. With 6 bases removed from V and 7 bases from J, the gap between germline ends came to 9 bases. CDR1 SNHLY and CDR2 FYNNEI come from the germline V gene. As DNA, the CDR3 is TGTGCCAGCAGGGAGCAAGGCGGGGAGCTGTTTTTT. It specifies CASREQGGELFF.

This chain joins TRBV9 and TRBJ1-2; D remains unclear. The CDR3 is made up of 15 amino acids. V gave up 3 bases and J gave up 7 bases, with 19 bases separating them. Germline V gene sequence: CDR1 SGDLS, CDR2 YYNGEE. The CDR3 loop is CASSGGQEGMGGYTF. CDR3 in DNA: TGTGCCAGCAGCGGGGGTCAGGAGGGCATGGGTGGCTACACCTTC.

The genes are TRBV6-6 and TRBJ2-7; TRBD2 aligns across 8 bases. This CDR3 region has 13 residues. J gave up 6 bases and V 5 bases, and 6 bases lay outside the gene matches. Germline values: CDR1 MNHNY, CDR2 SVGAGI (reference sequence). This chain's CDR3 is CASSQIAGREQYF. The CDR3, as DNA: TGTGCCAGCAGTCAGATAGCGGGGCGCGAGCAGTACTTC.

This clone was seen only a few times. The chain carries TRBV3-1 (or the pseudogene TRBV3-2) and TRBJ1-2; no firm D call. The CDR3 has 12 amino acids. Trimming took 0 bases from V and 9 from J, leaving 8 bases between them. Germline-derived CDR1 and CDR2 are LGHDT and YNNKEL (reference sequence). This chain's CDR3 is CASSQEKISYTF. The DNA of the CDR3 is TGTGCCAGCAGCCAAGAGAAGATAAGCTACACCTTC.

This clone has more than one count but fewer than ten. The rearrangement uses TRBV29-1 and TRBJ1-6, with 10 bases matching TRBD1. Trimming removed 7 bases from V and 5 bases from J; junction bases left unmatched: 5. Germline V lookup: CDR1 SQVTM, CDR2 ANQGSEA. CDR3 size: 14 residues. For the CDR3, the DNA is TGCAGCGCGACAGGGGGCCAAAATAATTCACCCCTCCACTTT. Its translation: CSATGGQNNSPLHF.

The gene calls are TRBV9 and TRBJ1-6; D uncertain. V dropped 2 bases and J dropped 8 bases, with 8 bases sitting between them. Germline CDR1 is SGDLS and CDR2 is YYNGEE. This CDR3 has 13 amino acids. In DNA, the CDR3 is TGTGCCAGCAGCGTCGGTGGGGATTCACCCCTCCACTTT. Amino acids: CASSVGGDSPLHF.

The chain employs TRBV29-1 and TRBJ2-1, with 10 bases identical to TRBD1. Germline V lookup: CDR1 SQVTM, CDR2 ANQGSEA. V shed 7 bases, J shed 6 bases, and the junction held 12 bases outside the gene matches. The CDR3 length is 15 residues. The CDR3, as DNA: TGCAGCGCCCGAACGGGGACAGGGGCAAGCAATGAGCAGTTCTTC. Protein: CSARTGTGASNEQFF.

The chain couples TRBV29-1 to TRBJ2-1; no reliable D call. This CDR3 is built from 12 residues. V lost 3 bases to trimming and J lost 6 bases, with 9 bases between them. Looked up from germline, CDR1 is SQVTM and CDR2 is ANQGSEA. This chain's CDR3 is CSVDGASNEQFF. The CDR3 DNA sequence: TGCAGCGTTGATGGCGCTTCCAATGAGCAGTTCTTC.

V gene TRBV7-9 combines with J gene TRBJ2-7, with D maybe TRBD2 (6 bases). V was clipped by 5 bases and J by 0 bases, with 17 bases between them. Germline CDR1 reads SEHNR; CDR2 reads FQNEAQ (reference sequence). The CDR3 totals 16 residues. The CDR3 loop is CASSHPGRGSSYEQYF. The CDR3 DNA is TGTGCCAGCAGCCATCCCGGACGGGGGAGCTCCTACGAGCAGTACTTC.

The genes are TRBV9 and TRBJ2-3; either TRBD1 or TRBD2 may fit D (5 bases each). Looked up from germline, CDR1 is SGDLS and CDR2 is YYNGEE. This CDR3 has 16 residues. Trimming left V 1 base short and J 2 bases short, with 14 bases between. CDR3 nucleotides: TGTGCCAGCAGCGTATCGGGGCAGACGAACACAGATACGCAGTATTTT. Its translation is CASSVSGQTNTDTQYF.

The chain links TRBV6-5 to TRBJ1-2; unclear D gene. Trimming took off 6 bases at V and 2 bases at J, with 7 bases between the two ends. CDR1 and CDR2 (germline): MNHEY, SVGAGI. The CDR3 is made up of 12 amino acids. The CDR3 spells CASSPQNYGYTF. CDR3 sequence (DNA): TGTGCCAGCAGCCCCCAGAACTATGGCTACACCTTC.